The rows below give T cell receptor beta chains drawn from one sample of a study of T cell repertoires in cytomegalovirus infection. TCRdb reprocessed the reads via MiXCR and lists one record per CDR3 protein. This table has approximately 500,000 distinct CDR3 sequences, roughly 12% appearing once. The material sequenced was PBMCs. The receptors were sampled from a human donor in good health (CMV status not recorded). Some clones in this sample may be carry-over from other donors' samples. Each CDR3 is given with its conserved first and last residue. Each record gives: V gene, clone size, D gene, J gene, CDR3 protein, CDR3 DNA. D genes are given only for firm matches. The size field is filled for only some rows; it gives once, few, many or a size class.

V gene: TRBV14; clone size: few; D gene: -; J gene: TRBJ2-7; CDR3 protein: CASSQISAYEQYF; CDR3 DNA: TGTGCCAGCAGCCAAATTTCTGCATACGAGCAGTACTTC
V gene: TRBV5-5; clone size: few; D gene: -; J gene: TRBJ1-4; CDR3 protein: CASSWGAGTGTREKLFF; CDR3 DNA: TGTGCCAGCAGCTGGGGAGCAGGGACGGGAACTCGGGAAAAACTGTTTTTT
V gene: TRBV12-3/TRBV12-4; clone size: many; D gene: TRBD1; J gene: TRBJ1-4; CDR3 protein: CASRPRPGGFGEKLFF; CDR3 DNA: TGTGCCAGCAGGCCCCGCCCAGGGGGCTTTGGGGAAAAACTGTTTTTT
V gene: TRBV6-5; clone size: -; D gene: -; J gene: TRBJ2-1; CDR3 protein: CASSYSKSRSILDEQFF; CDR3 DNA: TGTGCCAGCAGTTACTCGAAGTCCAGGTCGATCTTGGATGAGCAGTTCTTC
V gene: TRBV6-2/TRBV6-3; clone size: many; D gene: -; J gene: TRBJ1-5; CDR3 protein: CASSYRTGRDQPQHF; CDR3 DNA: TGTGCCAGCAGTTACAGGACGGGTAGGGATCAGCCCCAGCATTTT
V gene: TRBV6-2/TRBV6-3; clone size: -; D gene: -; J gene: TRBJ2-3; CDR3 protein: CASRVRDTQYF; CDR3 DNA: TGTGCCAGCAGAGTCCGTGATACGCAGTATTTT
V gene: TRBV28; clone size: many; D gene: TRBD2; J gene: TRBJ2-1; CDR3 protein: CASSSSGRPYNEQFF; CDR3 DNA: TGTGCCAGCAGTTCCAGCGGGAGACCCTACAATGAGCAGTTCTTC
V gene: TRBV5-5; clone size: many; D gene: -; J gene: TRBJ2-7; CDR3 protein: CASSSYRVGIPYEQYF; CDR3 DNA: TGTGCCAGCAGCTCGTACAGGGTAGGAATACCCTACGAGCAGTACTTC
V gene: TRBV12-3/TRBV12-4; clone size: many; D gene: -; J gene: TRBJ1-5; CDR3 protein: CASTWGEQPQHF; CDR3 DNA: TGTGCCAGCACCTGGGGGGAACAGCCCCAGCATTTT
V gene: TRBV9; clone size: few; D gene: TRBD1; J gene: TRBJ1-4; CDR3 protein: CASSVDGQGGEKLFF; CDR3 DNA: TGTGCCAGCAGCGTAGATGGACAGGGCGGCGAAAAACTGTTTTTT
V gene: TRBV24-1; clone size: -; D gene: TRBD1; J gene: TRBJ2-2; CDR3 protein: CATSPGGANIGELFF; CDR3 DNA: TGTGCCACCAGCCCAGGGGGCGCGAACATCGGGGAGCTGTTTTTT
V gene: TRBV14; clone size: -; D gene: -; J gene: TRBJ2-4; CDR3 protein: CASSSTGVIKNIQYF; CDR3 DNA: TGTGCCAGCAGCTCCACGGGGGTCATCAAAAACATTCAGTACTTC
V gene: TRBV11-2; clone size: many; D gene: TRBD1; J gene: TRBJ2-2; CDR3 protein: CASSLPPGARGIFSAGELFF; CDR3 DNA: TGTGCCAGCAGCTTACCCCCCGGCGCCAGGGGGATATTCAGCGCCGGGGAGCTGTTTTTT
V gene: TRBV12-3/TRBV12-4; clone size: many; D gene: -; J gene: TRBJ1-1; CDR3 protein: CASSVREWRAEAFF; CDR3 DNA: TGTGCCAGCAGTGTCAGGGAATGGAGGGCTGAAGCTTTCTTT
V gene: TRBV7-9; clone size: many; D gene: -; J gene: TRBJ2-1; CDR3 protein: CASSERLDAEQFF; CDR3 DNA: TGTGCCAGCAGCGAAAGACTAGACGCTGAGCAGTTCTTC
V gene: TRBV20-1; clone size: -; D gene: -; J gene: TRBJ2-7; CDR3 protein: CSAPGQKTGTYEQYF; CDR3 DNA: TGCAGTGCTCCGGGCCAAAAAACCGGGACATACGAGCAGTACTTC
V gene: TRBV4-2; clone size: few; D gene: -; J gene: TRBJ2-1; CDR3 protein: CASSQRTGDEQFF; CDR3 DNA: TGTGCCAGCAGCCAGAGAACCGGCGATGAGCAGTTCTTC
V gene: TRBV5-1; clone size: -; D gene: -; J gene: TRBJ2-3; CDR3 protein: CASSDAGSGTDTQYF; CDR3 DNA: TGCGCCAGCAGCGACGCGGGGTCTGGCACAGATACGCAGTATTTT
V gene: TRBV9; clone size: -; D gene: -; J gene: TRBJ2-1; CDR3 protein: CASSVKWGLYNEQFF; CDR3 DNA: TGTGCCAGCAGCGTAAAGTGGGGGCTCTACAATGAGCAGTTCTTC
V gene: TRBV5-4; clone size: few; D gene: -; J gene: TRBJ2-1; CDR3 protein: CASSSTGNEQFF; CDR3 DNA: TGTGCCAGCAGCTCGACGGGCAATGAGCAGTTCTTC
V gene: TRBV2; clone size: -; D gene: TRBD2; J gene: TRBJ2-7; CDR3 protein: CASSEAGTSVYEQYF; CDR3 DNA: TGTGCCAGCAGTGAGGCAGGGACTAGCGTTTACGAGCAGTACTTC
V gene: TRBV4-1; clone size: -; D gene: TRBD1; J gene: TRBJ2-2; CDR3 protein: CASSHPPGQVLLWTGELFF; CDR3 DNA: TGCGCCAGCAGCCACCCCCCGGGACAGGTTTTATTATGGACCGGGGAGCTGTTTTTT
V gene: TRBV19; clone size: many; D gene: TRBD1; J gene: TRBJ2-7; CDR3 protein: CASSMWTGSYEQYF; CDR3 DNA: TGTGCCAGTAGTATGTGGACAGGGTCCTACGAGCAGTACTTC
V gene: TRBV7-9; clone size: few; D gene: TRBD1; J gene: TRBJ2-1; CDR3 protein: CASSTTGGPLSYNEQFF; CDR3 DNA: TGTGCCAGCAGTACGACAGGGGGCCCGTTGTCCTACAATGAGCAGTTCTTC
V gene: TRBV11-1; clone size: many; D gene: TRBD2; J gene: TRBJ2-1; CDR3 protein: CASSLGREPWGEQFF; CDR3 DNA: TGTGCCAGCAGCTTGGGGCGGGAGCCCTGGGGTGAGCAGTTCTTC
V gene: TRBV7-9; clone size: many; D gene: -; J gene: TRBJ1-3; CDR3 protein: CASSSSTGLSGNTIYF; CDR3 DNA: TGTGCCAGCAGCTCCTCGACGGGACTCTCTGGAAACACCATATATTTT
V gene: TRBV7-2; clone size: many; D gene: -; J gene: TRBJ1-3; CDR3 protein: CASSLAWGAGNTIYF; CDR3 DNA: TGTGCCAGCAGCTTAGCCTGGGGGGCTGGAAACACCATATATTTT
V gene: TRBV14; clone size: many; D gene: -; J gene: TRBJ2-2; CDR3 protein: CASSQAAANTGELFF; CDR3 DNA: TGTGCCAGCAGCCAAGCGGCCGCGAACACCGGGGAGCTGTTTTTT
V gene: TRBV19; clone size: many; D gene: -; J gene: TRBJ2-7; CDR3 protein: CASSAPGTGLYEQYF; CDR3 DNA: TGTGCCAGTAGTGCTCCCGGGACGGGGCTCTACGAGCAGTACTTC
V gene: TRBV15; clone size: few; D gene: TRBD1; J gene: TRBJ1-2; CDR3 protein: CATSRERTGDGYTF; CDR3 DNA: TGTGCCACCAGCAGAGAGCGGACAGGGGATGGCTACACCTTC
V gene: TRBV18; clone size: many; D gene: -; J gene: TRBJ1-1; CDR3 protein: CASSPSPDSLNTEAFF; CDR3 DNA: TGTGCCAGCTCACCTTCTCCCGACAGTTTGAACACTGAAGCTTTCTTT
V gene: TRBV20-1; clone size: many; D gene: -; J gene: TRBJ1-5; CDR3 protein: CSAREQGGGNQPQHF; CDR3 DNA: TGCAGTGCTAGAGAACAGGGAGGGGGGAATCAGCCCCAGCATTTT
V gene: TRBV10-1; clone size: many; D gene: -; J gene: TRBJ2-3; CDR3 protein: CASSDRAVTDTQYF; CDR3 DNA: TGCGCCAGCAGTGACAGGGCAGTAACAGATACGCAGTATTTT
V gene: TRBV5-4; clone size: many; D gene: -; J gene: TRBJ1-2; CDR3 protein: CASSLAGGFGYTF; CDR3 DNA: TGTGCCAGCAGCTTGGCAGGCGGATTTGGCTACACCTTC
V gene: TRBV18; clone size: many; D gene: -; J gene: TRBJ1-1; CDR3 protein: CASSPPRGKMNTEAFF; CDR3 DNA: TGTGCCAGCTCACCACCGAGGGGCAAGATGAACACTGAAGCTTTCTTT
V gene: TRBV5-1; clone size: many; D gene: -; J gene: TRBJ2-7; CDR3 protein: CASSFRTELPYEQYF; CDR3 DNA: TGCGCCAGCAGCTTCCGGACAGAACTACCCTACGAGCAGTACTTC